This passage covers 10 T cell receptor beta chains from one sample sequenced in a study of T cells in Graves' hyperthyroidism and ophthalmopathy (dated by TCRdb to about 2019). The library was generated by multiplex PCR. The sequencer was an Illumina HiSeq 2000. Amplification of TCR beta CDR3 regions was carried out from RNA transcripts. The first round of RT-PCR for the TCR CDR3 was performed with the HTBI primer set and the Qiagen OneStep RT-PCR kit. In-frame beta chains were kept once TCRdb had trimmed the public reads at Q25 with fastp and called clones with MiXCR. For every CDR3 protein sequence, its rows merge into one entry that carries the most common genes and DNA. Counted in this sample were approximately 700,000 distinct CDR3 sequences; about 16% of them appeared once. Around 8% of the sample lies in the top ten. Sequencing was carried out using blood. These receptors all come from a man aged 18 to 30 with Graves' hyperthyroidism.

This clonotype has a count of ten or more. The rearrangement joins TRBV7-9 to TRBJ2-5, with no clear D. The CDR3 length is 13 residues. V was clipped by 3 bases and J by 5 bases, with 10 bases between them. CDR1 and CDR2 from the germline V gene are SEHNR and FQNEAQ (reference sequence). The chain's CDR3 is CASSFPPPETQYF. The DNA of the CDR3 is TGTGCCAGCAGCTTCCCCCCCCCCGAGACCCAGTACTTC. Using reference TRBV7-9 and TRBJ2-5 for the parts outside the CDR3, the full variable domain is DTGVSQNPRHKITKRGQNVTFRCDPISEHNRLYWYRQTLGQGPEFLTYFQNEAQLEKSRLLSDRFSAERPKGSFSTLEIQRTEQGDSAMYLCASSFPPPETQYFGPGTRLLVL.

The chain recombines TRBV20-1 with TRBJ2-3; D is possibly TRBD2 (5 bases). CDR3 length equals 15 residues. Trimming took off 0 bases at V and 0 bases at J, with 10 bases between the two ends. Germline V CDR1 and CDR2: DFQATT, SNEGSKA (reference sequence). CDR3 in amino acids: CSARDSSGSTDTQYF. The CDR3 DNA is TGCAGTGCTAGAGATTCCAGCGGTAGCACAGATACGCAGTATTTT.

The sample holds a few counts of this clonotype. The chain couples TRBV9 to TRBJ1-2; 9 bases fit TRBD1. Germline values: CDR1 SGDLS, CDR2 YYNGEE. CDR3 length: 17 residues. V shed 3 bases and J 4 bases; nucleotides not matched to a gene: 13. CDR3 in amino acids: CASSGGTGTGSPYGYTF. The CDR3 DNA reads TGTGCCAGCAGCGGTGGGACGGGGACAGGGTCCCCCTATGGCTACACCTTC.

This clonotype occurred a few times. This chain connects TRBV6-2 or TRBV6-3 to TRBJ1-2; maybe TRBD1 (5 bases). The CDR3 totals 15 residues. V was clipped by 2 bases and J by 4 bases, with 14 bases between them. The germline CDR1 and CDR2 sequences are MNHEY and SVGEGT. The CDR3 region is CASSYRKGESYGYTF. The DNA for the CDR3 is TGTGCCAGCAGTTACAGGAAAGGGGAGAGCTATGGCTACACCTTC.

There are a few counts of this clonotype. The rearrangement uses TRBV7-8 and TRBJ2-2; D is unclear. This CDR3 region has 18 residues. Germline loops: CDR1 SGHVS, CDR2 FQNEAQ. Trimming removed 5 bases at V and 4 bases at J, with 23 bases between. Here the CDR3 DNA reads TGTGCCAGCAGCCCGAAATCCCAGGTAGTAGCTGGCACCGGGGAGCTGTTTTTT. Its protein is CASSPKSQVVAGTGELFF.

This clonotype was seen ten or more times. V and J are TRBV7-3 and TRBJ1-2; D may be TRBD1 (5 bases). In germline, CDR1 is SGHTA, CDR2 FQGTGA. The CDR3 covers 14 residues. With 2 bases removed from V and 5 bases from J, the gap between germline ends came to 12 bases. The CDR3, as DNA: TGTGCCAGCAGCTTAGCAGGGAGTGGATATGGCTACACCTTC. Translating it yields CASSLAGSGYGYTF.

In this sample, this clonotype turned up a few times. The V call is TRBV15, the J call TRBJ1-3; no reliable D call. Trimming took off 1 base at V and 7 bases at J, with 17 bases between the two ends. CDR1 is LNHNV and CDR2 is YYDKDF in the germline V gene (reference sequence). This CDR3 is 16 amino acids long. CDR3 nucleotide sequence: TGTGCCACCAGCAGAGTTGTGCGAGTAAAAGGGAACACCATATATTTT. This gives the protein CATSRVVRVKGNTIYF.

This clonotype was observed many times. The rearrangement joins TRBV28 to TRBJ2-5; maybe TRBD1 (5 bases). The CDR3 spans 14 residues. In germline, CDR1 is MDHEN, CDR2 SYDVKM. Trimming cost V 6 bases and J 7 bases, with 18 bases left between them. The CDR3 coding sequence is TGTGCCAGCAGGAACTCCCTCAGGGCTGGGACCCAGTACTTC. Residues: CASRNSLRAGTQYF. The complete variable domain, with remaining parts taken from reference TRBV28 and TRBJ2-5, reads DVKVTQSSRYLVKRTGEKVFLECVQDMDHENMFWYRQDPGLGLRLIYFSYDVKMKEKGDIPEGYSVSREKKERFSLILESASTNQTSMYLCASRNSLRAGTQYFGPGTRLLVL.

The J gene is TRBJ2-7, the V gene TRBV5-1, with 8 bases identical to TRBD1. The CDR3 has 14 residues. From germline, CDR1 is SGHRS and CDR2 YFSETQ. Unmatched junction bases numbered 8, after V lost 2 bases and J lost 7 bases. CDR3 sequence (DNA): TGCGCCAGCAGCTTATGGACAGGGTCCCCGGAGCAGTACTTC. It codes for CASSLWTGSPEQYF.

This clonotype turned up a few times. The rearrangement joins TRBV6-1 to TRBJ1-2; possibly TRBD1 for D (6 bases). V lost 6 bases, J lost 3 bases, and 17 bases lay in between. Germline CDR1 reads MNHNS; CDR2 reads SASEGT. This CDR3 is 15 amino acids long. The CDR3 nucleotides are TGTGCCAGCAGACCCCAGGGGCAGGGGTACTATGGCTACACCTTC. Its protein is CASRPQGQGYYGYTF.